This TCR beta chain was observed in a study of T cell changes during pregnancy in multiple sclerosis. Measured with immunoSEQ multiplex PCR; TCRdb has only the in-frame clones, and not every one. The table has fewer than 90,000 clones, about 94% seen once; the top ten hold under 2%. V lost 1 base and J lost 4, with 10 bases in between. CDR3 length equals 15 residues. Germline-derived CDR1 and CDR2 are MDHEN and SYDVKM. The sample in question was peripheral blood, obtained after pregnancy. The chain employs TRBV28 and TRBJ2-2, with a weak D call TRBD2 (5 bases). This TCR was sampled from a female donor in good health, enrolled as a control in a pregnancy study. This CDR3 reads CASSLLGGSTGELFF. CDR3 sequence (DNA): TGTGCCAGCAGTTTATTAGGTGGGAGCACCGGGGAGCTGTTTTTT.